The T cell receptor (beta chain) described here comes from a study of T cell repertoires in cytomegalovirus infection. Study overall: Indications of both CMV infection and matching HLA type were provided by public TCR beta signatures.

TCRdb re-called the reads with MiXCR, one entry per CDR3 protein. Counted here are almost 500,000 distinct CDR3 sequences, around 10% occurring once; the ten biggest clones make up roughly a tenth. This clonotype was seen a few times. The antigen remains unidentified. CDR1 and CDR2 (germline): LNHNV, YYDKDF (reference sequence). The V end lost 4 bases, the J end lost 4 bases, and 17 bases lay between the germline ends. CDR3 size: 15 residues. Study observations and caveats: In two of eight donors, the top clonotype was HLA-C-restricted CMV-specific.

The J gene is TRBJ2-7, the V gene TRBV15; D is uncertain. Sequencing was done on a sample of PBMCs. This receptor was taken from a human donor in good health (CMV status not recorded). Some clones in this sample may be carry-over from other donors' samples. CDR3 bases: TGTGCCACCAGCATGAAATATGCATCGGATTACGAGCAGTACTTC. Its protein product is CATSMKYASDYEQYF. Filled out from reference TRBV15 and TRBJ2-7, the complete variable domain reads DAMVIQNPRYQVTQFGKPVTLSCSQTLNHNVMYWYQQKSSQAPKLLFHYYDKDFNNEADTPDNFQSRRPNTSFCFLDIRSPGLGDTAMYLCATSMKYASDYEQYFGPGTRLTVT.